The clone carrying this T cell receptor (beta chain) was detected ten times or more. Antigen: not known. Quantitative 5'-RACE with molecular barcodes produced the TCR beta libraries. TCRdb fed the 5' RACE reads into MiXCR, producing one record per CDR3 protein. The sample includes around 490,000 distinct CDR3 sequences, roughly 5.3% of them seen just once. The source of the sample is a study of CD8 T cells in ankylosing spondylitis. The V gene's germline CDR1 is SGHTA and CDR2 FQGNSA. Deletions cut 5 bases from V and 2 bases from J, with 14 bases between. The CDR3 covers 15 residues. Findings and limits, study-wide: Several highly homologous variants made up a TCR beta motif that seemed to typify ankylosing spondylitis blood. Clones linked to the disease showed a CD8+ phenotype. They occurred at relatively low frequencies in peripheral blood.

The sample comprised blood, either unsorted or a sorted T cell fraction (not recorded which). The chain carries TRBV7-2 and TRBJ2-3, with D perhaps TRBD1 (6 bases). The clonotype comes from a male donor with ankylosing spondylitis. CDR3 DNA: TGTGCCAGCAGCCCCGGGACACCTACCACAGATACGCAGTATTTT. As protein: CASSPGTPTTDTQYF.